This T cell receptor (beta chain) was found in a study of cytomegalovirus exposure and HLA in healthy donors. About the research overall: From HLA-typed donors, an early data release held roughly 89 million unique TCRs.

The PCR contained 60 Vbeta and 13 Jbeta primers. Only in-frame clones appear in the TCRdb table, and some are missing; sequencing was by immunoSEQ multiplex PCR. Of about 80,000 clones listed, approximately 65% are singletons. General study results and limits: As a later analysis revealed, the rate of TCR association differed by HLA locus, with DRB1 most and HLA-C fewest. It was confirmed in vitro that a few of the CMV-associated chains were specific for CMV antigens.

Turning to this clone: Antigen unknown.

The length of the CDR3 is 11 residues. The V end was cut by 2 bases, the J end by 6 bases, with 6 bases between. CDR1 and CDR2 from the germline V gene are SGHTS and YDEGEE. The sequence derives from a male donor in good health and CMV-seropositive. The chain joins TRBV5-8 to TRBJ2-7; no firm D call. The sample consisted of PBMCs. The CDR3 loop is CASSLSSEQYF. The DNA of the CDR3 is TGTGCCAGCAGCTTATCATCCGAGCAGTACTTC.